The sequence of this TCR beta chain was determined in a study of T-cell reconstitution after alpha-beta-depleted transplantation in children. Study outcomes and limitations: Where alpha-beta T cells came from about two months after transplant was reportedly several hundred expanded graft clones.

A library of TCRbeta sequences, prepared with unique molecular identifiers, was generated. In TCRdb, the PCR reads were re-called with MiXCR into one record per CDR3 protein. The sample lists fewer than 550,000 distinct CDR3 sequences, roughly 15% occurring once. The CDR3 loop spans 16 amino acids. The V gene's germline CDR1 is SEHNR and CDR2 FQNEAQ (reference sequence). Trimming cost V 1 base and J 8 bases; bases outside gene matches: 8. About this clonotype: Its cognate antigen is unknown.

This TCR was recovered from a boy less than two years old who had a stem cell transplant for Wiskott-Aldrich syndrome, so the T cells may come from the graft donor. This sample comprised PBMCs, mostly from graft donor cells, obtained 360 days after TCRalphabeta/CD19-depleted stem cell transplant. The genes are TRBV7-9 and TRBJ2-6, with 7 bases matching TRBD1. The CDR3 sequence: CASSLEGTALPNVLTF. The DNA of the CDR3 is TGTGCCAGCAGCTTAGAGGGGACAGCCCTCCCCAACGTCCTGACTTTC.